This is a list of T cell receptor beta chains from one sample in a study of shared T cell receptors in the human thymus. Method: immunoSEQ multiplex PCR; TCRdb's copy keeps in-frame clones and lacks some. Among approximately 760,000 clones listed, roughly 88% were seen once. The data were also submitted as part of a second study, on human thymus T cells.

Sequenced material: thymocytes. Every receptor here comes from a girl in the first two years of life with a congenital heart defect. The CDR3 runs from the conserved cysteine through the conserved F or W. D genes are given only for firm matches. Clone size is stated in some rows and not others, as once, few, many or a class when expanded.

size | J | V | D | CDR3 | DNA
. | TRBJ1-2 | TRBV7-9 | . | CASLEIGGNYGYTF | TGTGCCAGCTTAGAGATAGGAGGAAACTATGGCTACACCTTC
few | TRBJ2-3 | TRBV18 | TRBD1 | CASSPPGQGTGTDTQYF | TGTGCCAGCTCACCACCGGGACAGGGGACGGGTACAGATACGCAGTATTTT
. | TRBJ1-4 | TRBV7-8 | . | CASSLVEEDRDSAGKLFF | TGTGCCAGCAGCTTAGTAGAAGAAGACCGGGACTCGGCGGGGAAACTGTTTTTT
. | TRBJ1-1 | TRBV7-4 | . | CASTVRPGVPDGEAFF | TGTGCCAGCACGGTTCGACCCGGGGTACCCGATGGTGAAGCTTTCTTT
. | TRBJ1-1 | TRBV7-9 | . | CASSLAWRRDTEAFF | TGTGCCAGCAGCTTAGCTTGGAGGCGGGACACTGAAGCTTTCTTT
. | TRBJ1-3 | TRBV21-1 | . | CASSKTQSSGNTIYF | TGTGCCAGCAGCAAGACACAGTCCTCTGGAAACACCATATATTTT
. | TRBJ1-2 | TRBV27 | . | CASSFTGANYGYTF | TGTGCCAGCAGTTTCACAGGAGCTAACTATGGCTACACCTTC
few | TRBJ2-5 | TRBV11-2 | TRBD2 | CASSLDRGLAGGQETQYF | TGTGCCAGCAGCTTAGACCGCGGACTAGCGGGGGGTCAAGAGACCCAGTACTTC
. | TRBJ2-6 | TRBV7-4 | . | CASSSTGLANVLTF | TGTGCCAGCAGCTCGACAGGCTTGGCCAACGTCCTGACTTTC
. | TRBJ1-5 | TRBV7-6 | . | CASSLDSVTLYQPQHF | TGTGCCAGCAGCTTAGATTCCGTCACTTTATATCAGCCCCAGCATTTT
once | TRBJ1-2 | TRBV27 | . | CASSSGKGMRGRVGGYTF | TGTGCCAGCAGTTCCGGGAAAGGAATGCGGGGGCGCGTGGGTGGCTACACCTTC
. | TRBJ2-7 | TRBV7-9 | . | CASSSTGSTYEQYF | TGTGCCAGCAGCTCCACAGGGTCAACCTACGAGCAGTACTTC
once | TRBJ2-5 | TRBV5-1 | . | CASSLVPLVRETQYF | TGCGCCAGCAGCTTGGTGCCTCTAGTTCGAGAGACCCAGTACTTC
once | TRBJ1-6 | TRBV4-2 | . | CASSLYRGSPLGSSYNSPLHF | TGTGCCAGCAGCCTTTACCGTGGGAGCCCCCTTGGCAGCTCCTATAATTCCCCCCTCCACTTT
. | TRBJ2-7 | TRBV27 | TRBD1 | CASSRRQGYEQYF | TGTGCCAGCAGCCGACGACAGGGGTACGAGCAGTACTTC
. | TRBJ1-1 | TRBV30 | . | CAWRRTLNTEAFF | TGTGCCTGGAGGCGGACTCTGAACACTGAAGCTTTCTTT
. | TRBJ2-5 | TRBV29-1 | TRBD1 | CSGIQGADETQYF | TGCAGCGGGATACAGGGGGCCGACGAGACCCAGTACTTC
once | TRBJ2-5 | TRBV30 | . | CAWSEGRALNPKEETQYF | TGTGCCTGGAGTGAAGGGCGGGCACTCAACCCAAAGGAAGAGACCCAGTACTTC
. | TRBJ2-4 | TRBV4-3 | TRBD2 | CASSPRTSGGAVAKNIQYF | TGCGCCAGCAGCCCCCGGACTAGCGGGGGGGCCGTGGCCAAAAACATTCAGTACTTC
few | TRBJ2-5 | TRBV7-9 | . | CASSLAGGETQYF | TGTGCCAGCAGCTTAGCGGGGGGAGAGACCCAGTACTTC
. | TRBJ2-1 | TRBV18 | TRBD2 | CASSPPTGTRACYEQFF | TGTGCCAGCTCACCACCAACCGGGACTAGAGCGTGCTATGAGCAGTTCTTC
. | TRBJ1-1 | TRBV28 | . | CASGLSREGTEAFF | TGTGCCAGCGGATTGAGTCGGGAAGGCACTGAAGCTTTCTTT
. | TRBJ2-2 | TRBV4-1 | . | CASSQVTSNTGELFF | TGCGCCAGCAGCCAAGTAACATCGAACACCGGGGAGCTGTTTTTT
. | TRBJ1-1 | TRBV29-1 | . | CSVEGTQGAMNTEAFF | TGCAGCGTTGAAGGGACCCAAGGGGCTATGAACACTGAAGCTTTCTTT
. | TRBJ2-5 | TRBV11-2 | TRBD2 | CASSSRTSGGIPETQYF | TGTGCCAGCAGCTCTCGGACTAGCGGGGGGATACCGGAGACCCAGTACTTC
. | TRBJ1-3 | TRBV7-2 | . | CASAETTGWSSGNTIYF | TGTGCCAGCGCGGAAACGACGGGGTGGAGCTCTGGAAACACCATATATTTT
once | TRBJ2-3 | TRBV6-1 | . | CASRVSRGADTQYF | TGTGCCAGCAGGGTATCTAGGGGTGCAGATACGCAGTATTTT
. | TRBJ2-4 | TRBV4-2 | . | CASSQVVTHPEYF | TGTGCCAGCAGCCAAGTTGTTACCCACCCGGAGTACTTC
. | TRBJ1-1 | TRBV4-1 | . | CASSHLPTDPKAMNTEAFF | TGCGCCAGCAGCCACCTTCCGACAGACCCTAAGGCTATGAACACTGAAGCTTTCTTT
. | TRBJ1-2 | TRBV10-3 | TRBD1 | CAASTIPDRAEDYGYTF | TGTGCCGCGTCAACTATCCCGGACAGGGCGGAAGACTATGGCTACACCTTC
. | TRBJ1-5 | TRBV5-5 | . | CASSGGGDSNQPQHF | TGTGCCAGCAGCGGAGGAGGGGATAGCAATCAGCCCCAGCATTTT
. | TRBJ1-5 | TRBV14 | . | CASSQESGERGNQPQHF | TGTGCCAGCAGCCAGGAGTCAGGGGAACGCGGCAATCAGCCCCAGCATTTT
. | TRBJ2-2 | TRBV7-9 | TRBD2 | CASSSGREGDTGELFF | TGTGCCAGCAGCTCCGGACGGGAGGGAGACACCGGGGAGCTGTTTTTT
. | TRBJ2-3 | TRBV7-2 | TRBD2 | CASSLEVLAGGPPDTQYF | TGTGCCAGCAGCTTAGAGGTACTAGCGGGGGGGCCGCCAGATACGCAGTATTTT
. | TRBJ1-2 | TRBV19 | . | CASSSPYRVQIGYTF | TGTGCCAGTAGTTCCCCATACAGGGTTCAGATTGGCTACACCTTC
. | TRBJ1-1 | TRBV10-1 | . | CASSERGRGRNTEAFF | TGCGCCAGCAGTGAAAGGGGAAGGGGCCGGAACACTGAAGCTTTCTTT
. | TRBJ2-3 | TRBV4-3 | TRBD2 | CASSDVGRGATDTQYF | TGCGCCAGCAGCGACGTTGGGCGGGGGGCAACAGATACGCAGTATTTT
. | TRBJ1-1 | TRBV7-2 | TRBD1 | CASSRRDRGRNTEAFF | TGTGCCAGCAGCCGCCGGGACAGGGGGAGGAACACTGAAGCTTTCTTT
. | TRBJ2-3 | TRBV10-2 | TRBD2 | CASSEERAGESDTQYF | TGCGCCAGCAGTGAAGAACGGGCGGGGGAATCAGATACGCAGTATTTT
. | TRBJ2-3 | TRBV7-6 | . | CASSISGTPVGPDTQYF | TGTGCCAGCAGCATCAGTGGGACTCCAGTTGGCCCAGATACGCAGTATTTT
. | TRBJ1-1 | TRBV5-1 | . | CASSLGQWPRTEAFF | TGCGCCAGCAGCTTGGGCCAATGGCCCAGGACTGAAGCTTTCTTT